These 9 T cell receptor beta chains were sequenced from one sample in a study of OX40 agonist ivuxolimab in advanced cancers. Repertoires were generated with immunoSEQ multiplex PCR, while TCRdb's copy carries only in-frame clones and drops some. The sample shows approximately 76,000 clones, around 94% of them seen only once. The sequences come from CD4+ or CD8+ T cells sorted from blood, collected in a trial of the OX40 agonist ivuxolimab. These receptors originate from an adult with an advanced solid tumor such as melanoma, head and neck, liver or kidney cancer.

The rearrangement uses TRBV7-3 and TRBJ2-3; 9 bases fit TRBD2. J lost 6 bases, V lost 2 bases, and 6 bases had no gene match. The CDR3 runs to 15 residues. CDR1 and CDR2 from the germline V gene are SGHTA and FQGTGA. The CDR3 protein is CASSLSLAGRDTQYF. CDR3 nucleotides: TGTGCCAGCAGCTTATCCCTAGCGGGGAGGGATACGCAGTATTTT.

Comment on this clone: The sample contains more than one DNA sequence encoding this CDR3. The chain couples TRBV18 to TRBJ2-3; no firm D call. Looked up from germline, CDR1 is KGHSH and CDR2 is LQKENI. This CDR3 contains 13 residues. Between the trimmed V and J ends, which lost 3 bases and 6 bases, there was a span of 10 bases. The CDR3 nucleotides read TGTGCCAGCTCACCCGTGCCTGGGGATACGCAGTATTTT. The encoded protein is CASSPVPGDTQYF.

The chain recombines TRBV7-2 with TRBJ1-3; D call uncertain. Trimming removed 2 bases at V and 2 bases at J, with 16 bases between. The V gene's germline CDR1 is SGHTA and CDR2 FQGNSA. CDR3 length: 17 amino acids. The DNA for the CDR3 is TGTGCCAGCAGCTTATTACCCAGTAACACTCCTGGAAACACCATATATTTT. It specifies CASSLLPSNTPGNTIYF.

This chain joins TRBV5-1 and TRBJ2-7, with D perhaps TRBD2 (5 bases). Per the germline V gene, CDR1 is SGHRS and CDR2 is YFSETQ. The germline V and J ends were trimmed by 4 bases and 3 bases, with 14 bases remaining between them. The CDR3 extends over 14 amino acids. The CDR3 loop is CASSLSAGLYEQYF. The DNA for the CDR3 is TGCGCCAGCAGCCTATCGGCGGGCCTCTACGAGCAGTACTTC. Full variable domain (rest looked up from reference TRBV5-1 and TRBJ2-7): KAGVTQTPRYLIKTRGQQVTLSCSPISGHRSVSWYQQTPGQGLQFLFEYFSETQRNKGNFPGRFSGRQFSNSRSEMNVSTLELGDSALYLCASSLSAGLYEQYFGPGTRLTVT.

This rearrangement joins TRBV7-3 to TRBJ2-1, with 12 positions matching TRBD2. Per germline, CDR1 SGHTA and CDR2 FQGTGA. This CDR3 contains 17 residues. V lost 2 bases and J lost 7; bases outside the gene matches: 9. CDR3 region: CASSLWRLAGAGNEQFF. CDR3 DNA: TGTGCCAGCAGCTTATGGCGACTAGCGGGAGCGGGGAATGAGCAGTTCTTC.

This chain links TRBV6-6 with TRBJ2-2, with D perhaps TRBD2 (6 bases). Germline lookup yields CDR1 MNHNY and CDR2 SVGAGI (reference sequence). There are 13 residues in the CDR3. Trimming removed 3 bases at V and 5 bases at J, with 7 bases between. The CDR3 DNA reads TGTGCCAGCAGTTATGCGGGGACCGGGGAGCTGTTTTTT. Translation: CASSYAGTGELFF.

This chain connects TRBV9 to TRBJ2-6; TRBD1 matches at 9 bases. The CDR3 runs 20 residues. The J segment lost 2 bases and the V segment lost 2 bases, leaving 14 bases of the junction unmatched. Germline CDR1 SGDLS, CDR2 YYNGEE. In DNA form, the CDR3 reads TGTGCCAGCAGCGTCTGGGACAGGGATTCGTTTTTGGCTGGGGCCAACGTCCTGACTTTC. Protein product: CASSVWDRDSFLAGANVLTF.

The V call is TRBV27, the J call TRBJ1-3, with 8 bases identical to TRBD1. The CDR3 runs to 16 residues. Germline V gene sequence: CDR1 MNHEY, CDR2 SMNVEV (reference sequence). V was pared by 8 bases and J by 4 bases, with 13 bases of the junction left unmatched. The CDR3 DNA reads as TGTGCCAGCTCCACAGGGGGGGCAGGGGCCGGAAACACCATATATTTT. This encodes CASSTGGAGAGNTIYF.

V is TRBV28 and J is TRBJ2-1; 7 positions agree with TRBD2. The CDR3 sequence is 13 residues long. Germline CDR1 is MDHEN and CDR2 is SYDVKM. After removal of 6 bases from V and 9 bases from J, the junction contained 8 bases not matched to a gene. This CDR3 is CASSPSGHGEQFF. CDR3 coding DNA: TGTGCCAGCAGCCCTAGCGGACATGGTGAGCAGTTCTTC.